One sample yielded the 4 T cell receptor beta chains listed below, sequenced in a study of T cell responses to AZD1222 COVID-19 vaccine (dated by TCRdb to about 2021). The meaning of the sample's time point label: baseline before first vaccination. Library preparation used the immunoSEQ multiplex PCR assay. Here the immuneACCESS table is served through TCRdb, limited to in-frame sequences with V and J called. Missing clones are a known gap in these copies; in checked studies unresolved V genes cover under half, and the rest lacks a known reason. The sample table contains under 150,000 clones; only one count was recorded for 90% to 95% of them. Roughly 5.5% of the sample comes from the top ten. Sequenced here: peripheral blood, sampled on day 0 of AZD1222 vaccination. The origin of the receptors is an adult in good health.

CDR3 region: CASSPPGRGRYGYTF. CDR3 sequence (DNA): TGTGCCAGTAGCCCTCCGGGACGAGGTCGCTATGGCTACACCTTC. J is TRBJ1-2 and V is TRBV19, with D perhaps matching TRBD1 (5 bases). The germline V gene encodes CDR1 LNHDA and CDR2 SQIVND (reference sequence). The CDR3 consists of 15 residues. Deletions cut 6 bases from V and 4 bases from J, with 18 bases between.

J is TRBJ1-2 and V is TRBV7-2; D unresolved. There are 12 residues in the CDR3. V lost 3 bases and J lost 4, with 6 bases in between. Looked up from germline, CDR1 is SGHTA and CDR2 is FQGNSA. The chain's CDR3 is CASSFFSYGYTF. The CDR3 bases are TGTGCCAGCAGCTTCTTCAGCTATGGCTACACCTTC.

The chain uses TRBV3-1 (or the pseudogene TRBV3-2) and TRBJ2-5; 7 bases are shared with TRBD1. With V trimmed by 0 bases and J by 3 bases, 7 bases remained unmatched. CDR1 LGHDT and CDR2 YNNKEL come from the germline V gene (reference sequence). There are 16 residues in the CDR3. In nucleotides, the CDR3 is TGTGCCAGCAGCCAAGATGTGGCAGGGGGTAAAGAGACCCAGTACTTC. This translates into CASSQDVAGGKETQYF.

J is TRBJ2-2 and V is TRBV5-4; D unclear. The CDR3 totals 16 residues. CDR1 and CDR2 from the germline V gene are SGHNT and YYREEE (reference sequence). V dropped 0 bases and J dropped 0 bases, with 9 bases sitting between them. CDR3 protein: CASSLDAATNTGELFF. The DNA of the CDR3 is TGTGCCAGCAGCTTGGACGCGGCGACGAACACCGGGGAGCTGTTTTTT.